The source of this TCR beta chain is a study of response to subunit inactivated influenza vaccine. Notes on the study in general: It was suggested by the authors that few new T cells are recruited by each seasonal influenza vaccination.

Each CDR3 protein gets one entry after TCRdb re-called the RT-PCR reads with MiXCR. The table shows hundreds of thousands of distinct CDR3 sequences, with 25% occurring only once. Germline loops: CDR1 SQVTM, CDR2 ANQGSEA. Trimming cost V 4 bases and J 4 bases, with 10 bases left between them. The CDR3 is made up of 12 amino acids. Notes on this clonotype: Its specificity is unknown.

The rearrangement links TRBV29-1 to TRBJ1-1, with D possibly being TRBD1 (6 bases). The sample here was CD4+ T cells sorted from PBMCs, taken more than 4 days after vaccination. The clonotype was recovered from a man aged 45-60 years who received an inactivated influenza vaccine. The CDR3 here is CSVGGGPTEAFF. The CDR3 coding sequence is TGCAGCGTTGGGGGGGGGCCCACTGAAGCTTTCTTT.